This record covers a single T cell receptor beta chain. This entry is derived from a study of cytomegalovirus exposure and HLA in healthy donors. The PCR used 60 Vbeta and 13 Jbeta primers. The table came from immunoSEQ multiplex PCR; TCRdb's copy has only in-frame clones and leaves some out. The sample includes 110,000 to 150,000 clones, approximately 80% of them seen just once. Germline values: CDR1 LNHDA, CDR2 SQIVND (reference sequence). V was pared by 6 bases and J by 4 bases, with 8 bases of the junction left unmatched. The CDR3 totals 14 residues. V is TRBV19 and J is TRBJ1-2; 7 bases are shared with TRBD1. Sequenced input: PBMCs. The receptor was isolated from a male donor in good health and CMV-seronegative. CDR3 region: CASSRDRGFYGYTF. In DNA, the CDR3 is TGTGCCAGTAGCCGGGACAGAGGGTTCTATGGCTACACCTTC.